These 30 T cell receptor beta chains share one sample of origin, sequenced in a study of T cells after yellow fever vaccination. Via MiXCR, TCRdb re-called the 5' RACE reads, giving one row per CDR3 protein. The repertoire consists of 96,000 or so distinct CDR3 sequences, with 7.5% to 10% occurring once and the leading ten covering roughly 15%. The starting material was CD8+ T cells not binding an NS4B(214-222) dextramer, sorted from PBMCs, obtained around 15 days after the first yellow fever vaccination. These receptors all come from a young man who received the YFV17D yellow fever vaccine.

This chain joins TRBV24-1 and TRBJ1-5; D gene unclear. The V gene lost 4 bases and the J gene lost 0 bases, with 9 bases spanning the gap. CDR1 is KGHDR and CDR2 is SFDVKD in the germline V gene. This CDR3 contains 15 residues. The CDR3 DNA reads TGTGCCACCAGTGAAGGGTCCTATAGCAATCAGCCCCAGCATTTT. Translating it yields CATSEGSYSNQPQHF.

The gene calls are TRBV6-2 or TRBV6-3 and TRBJ1-2, with D uncertain. Deletions cut 2 bases from V and 5 bases from J, with 12 bases between. Germline CDR1 MNHEY, CDR2 SVGEGT. CDR3 size: 14 residues. The CDR3 sequence is CASSYGVKGYGYTF. DNA for the CDR3: TGTGCCAGCAGTTACGGTGTGAAGGGATATGGCTACACCTTC.

This CDR3 is CASSLVGRGIGEQYF. The CDR3 coding sequence is TGTGCCAGCAGCTTAGTGGGGCGCGGGATAGGCGAGCAGTACTTC. J is TRBJ2-7 and V is TRBV7-6; D is possibly TRBD2 (6 bases). Germline V CDR1 and CDR2: SGHVS, FNYEAQ. This CDR3 spans 15 amino acids. Between the trimmed V and J ends, which lost 1 base and 6 bases, there was a span of 16 bases.

V is TRBV5-8 and J is TRBJ2-7; D is possibly TRBD2 (5 bases). Germline values: CDR1 SGHTS, CDR2 YDEGEE. Trimming pared 4 bases from V and 6 bases from J, leaving 14 bases between. The CDR3 sequence is 13 residues long. CDR3 in DNA: TGTGCCAGCAGCCCCGGGGAGAACTGCGAGCAGTACTTC. Its protein is CASSPGENCEQYF.

CDR3 protein: CASIFTRTGKNTEAFF. CDR3 sequence (DNA): TGTGCCAGCATCTTTACCCGGACAGGGAAGAACACTGAAGCTTTCTTT. The chain is built from TRBV2 and TRBJ1-1; 8 bases map to TRBD1. Germline-derived CDR1 and CDR2 are SNHLY and FYNNEI. Losses at the gene ends were 7 bases for V and 1 base for J; bases not matched to a gene: 11. This CDR3 has 16 residues.

The sample holds a few counts of this clonotype. This sequence joins TRBV28 and TRBJ2-7; D is possibly TRBD1 (6 bases). Trimming shortened V by 3 bases and J by 4 bases, and 13 bases separated the two germline ends. CDR1 is MDHEN and CDR2 is SYDVKM in the germline V gene. The CDR3 totals 14 residues. The CDR3 DNA reads TGTGCCAGCAGTTTCCGCGGACAGCGGTACGAGCAGTACGTC. This sequence encodes CASSFRGQRYEQYV.

The chain joins TRBV12-3 or TRBV12-4 to TRBJ2-7, with TRBD2 as a possible D gene (10 bases). V lost 8 bases and J 10 bases, leaving 18 bases between the germline ends. The CDR3 runs 12 residues. This CDR3 reads CASGTGTSDQYF. For the CDR3, the DNA is TGTGCCAGCGGGACAGGGACTAGCGATCAGTACTTC.

This clonotype was seen only a few times. The chain employs TRBV5-1 and TRBJ1-1, with D maybe TRBD1 (5 bases). The length of the CDR3 is 17 residues. Germline CDR1 and CDR2: SGHRS and YFSETQ. Trimming stripped 0 bases from V and 1 base from J, with 16 bases between. Written as DNA, the CDR3 is TGCGCCAGCAGCTTGGCTTCCTCAGGGCGGGCGAACACTGAAGCTTTCTTT. It specifies CASSLASSGRANTEAFF. Full variable domain (outside the CDR3, taken from reference TRBV5-1 and TRBJ1-1): KAGVTQTPRYLIKTRGQQVTLSCSPISGHRSVSWYQQTPGQGLQFLFEYFSETQRNKGNFPGRFSGRQFSNSRSEMNVSTLELGDSALYLCASSLASSGRANTEAFFGQGTRLTVV.

This rearrangement joins TRBV6-1 to TRBJ2-7; D is unclear. The CDR3 runs 13 residues. V lost 2 bases to trimming and J lost 2 bases, with 7 bases between them. Germline loops: CDR1 MNHNS, CDR2 SASEGT. In nucleotides, the CDR3 is TGTGCCAGCAGTGAACTTCCGGCCTACGAGCAGTACGTC. This encodes CASSELPAYEQYV.

J is TRBJ2-5 and V is TRBV4-1; D possibly uses TRBD1 or TRBD2 (6 bases each). Germline-derived CDR1 and CDR2 are MGHRA and YSYEKL. The CDR3 runs 15 residues. V dropped 0 bases and J dropped 5 bases, with 13 bases sitting between them. In DNA form, the CDR3 reads TGCGCCAGCAGCCAAGAAGGGCCGGGGGCGGAGACCCAGTACTTC. Protein product: CASSQEGPGAETQYF.

The chain combines TRBV6-4 with TRBJ2-7; D may correspond to TRBD1 or TRBD2 (5 bases each). Germline V gene lookup returns CDR1 MRHNA and CDR2 SNTAGT. This CDR3 is built from 15 residues. The V end lost 3 bases, the J end lost 2 bases, and 14 bases lay between the germline ends. Here the CDR3 reads CASSEEPGRPYEQYF. The CDR3 DNA reads as TGTGCCAGCAGTGAGGAACCGGGACGGCCCTACGAGCAGTACTTC.

The V and J genes are TRBV7-2 and TRBJ2-3; D is uncertain. The CDR3 length is 16 residues. CDR1 and CDR2 (germline): SGHTA, FQGNSA. The V end was cut by 1 base, the J end by 2 bases, with 13 bases between. The CDR3, as DNA: TGTGCCAGCAGCTTAGTCCTTCGAGGATACACAGATACGCAGTATTTT. Translation: CASSLVLRGYTDTQYF.

The gene calls are TRBV10-2 and TRBJ1-2; the match to TRBD1 covers 9 bases. V trimming: 7 bases; J trimming: 7 bases; junction bases outside the gene matches: 7. This CDR3 region has 13 residues. Per germline, CDR1 WSHSY and CDR2 SAAADI. The CDR3 DNA reads as TGCGCCAGCATGCGGGACAGGGTTAGTGGCTACACCTTC. This translates into CASMRDRVSGYTF.

This clonotype was recorded at least ten times. The chain is built from TRBV7-9 and TRBJ2-3; D not resolved. The CDR3 loop spans 12 amino acids. Germline CDR1 and CDR2: SEHNR and FQNEAQ (reference sequence). V lost 5 bases to trimming and J lost 8 bases, with 11 bases between them. DNA of the CDR3: TGTGCCAGCAGCCCCTGGGGTGGTACGCAGTATTTT. Its translation: CASSPWGGTQYF.

This clonotype appeared a few times. This chain's CDR3 is CASSPASGGSYEQYF. DNA for the CDR3: TGTGCCAGCAGCCCAGCTAGCGGGGGATCCTACGAGCAGTACTTC. The gene calls are TRBV7-8 and TRBJ2-7, with 10 bases identical to TRBD2. J gave up 1 base and V 5 bases, and 5 bases lay outside the gene matches. The CDR3 is 15 amino acids. Per the germline V gene, CDR1 is SGHVS and CDR2 is FQNEAQ.

There are many counts of this clonotype. The chain couples TRBV5-4 to TRBJ1-1; 8 bases map to TRBD1. This CDR3 is 14 amino acids long. V shed 4 bases and J 4 bases; nucleotides not matched to a gene: 6. Germline values: CDR1 SGHNT, CDR2 YYREEE (reference sequence). CDR3 nucleotide sequence: TGTGCCAGCAGCCCCGGACAGGGTGGCACTGAAGCTTTCTTT. As protein: CASSPGQGGTEAFF.

This clonotype occurred once. The junction departs from the called germline gene at one end, perhaps through a read error. This chain joins TRBV12-3 or TRBV12-4 and TRBJ2-7; D is ambiguous. CDR3 length: 16 amino acids. The CDR3 coding sequence is TGTTCCAGCAGTTTTGTGGTGGGCTGGAGCTCCTACGAGCAGTACTTC. Translation gives CSSSFVVGWSSYEQYF.

This clonotype was picked up many times. The genes are TRBV12-3 or TRBV12-4 and TRBJ1-4; 7 bases agree with TRBD1. The CDR3 runs 15 residues. V was clipped by 4 bases and J by 7 bases; unmatched bases: 9. The CDR3 sequence: CASSSTGESVEKLFF. As DNA, the CDR3 is TGTGCCAGCAGTTCAACAGGGGAATCGGTTGAAAAACTGTTTTTT.

The chain combines TRBV27 with TRBJ2-3; D is perhaps TRBD2 (6 bases). This CDR3 comprises 13 residues. Trimming cost V 3 bases and J 3 bases, with 7 bases left between them. Germline V gives CDR1 MNHEY, CDR2 SMNVEV (reference sequence). CDR3 coding DNA: TGTGCCAGCAGTTTTCGGGGGACAGATACGCAGTATTTT. As protein: CASSFRGTDTQYF.

This clonotype was observed a handful of times. The J gene is TRBJ2-7, the V gene TRBV7-9, with D unclear. Trimming pared 4 bases from V and 0 bases from J, leaving 10 bases between. In germline, CDR1 is SEHNR, CDR2 FQNEAQ (reference sequence). The CDR3 spans 14 residues. CDR3 in DNA: TGTGCCAGCAGCTCAACCAGAGACTCCTACGAGCAGTACGTC. As protein: CASSSTRDSYEQYV.

This clonotype occurred a few times. The V and J genes are TRBV5-4 and TRBJ2-1, with D unresolved. The CDR3 sequence is 12 residues long. Trimming shortened V by 2 bases and J by 7 bases, and 7 bases separated the two germline ends. From germline, CDR1 is SGHNT and CDR2 YYREEE (reference sequence). CDR3 sequence (DNA): TGTGCCAGCAGCTTCGGGTGGAATGAGCAGTTCTTC. Its protein is CASSFGWNEQFF. The variable domain in full, completed from reference TRBV5-4 and TRBJ2-1, reads ETGVTQSPTHLIKTRGQQVTLRCSSQSGHNTVSWYQQALGQGPQFIFQYYREEENGRGNFPPRFSGLQFPNYSSELNVNALELDDSALYLCASSFGWNEQFFGPGTRLTVL.

This clonotype was found a few times. The V call is TRBV4-2, the J call TRBJ2-1; tentatively, D is TRBD1 or TRBD2 (6 bases each). V lost 0 bases to trimming and J lost 1 base, with 13 bases between them. Germline CDR1 LGHNA, CDR2 YNFKEQ. The CDR3 extends over 17 amino acids. The CDR3 DNA follows: TGTGCCAGCAGCCAAGAGGTGACGGGGGCATCCTACAATGAGCAGTTCTTC. It is translated as CASSQEVTGASYNEQFF.

On this clonotype itself: One end of the junction does not line up with germline, which may come from a read error. The chain is built from TRBV6-1 and TRBJ2-5; D is unclear. CDR3 length: 16 residues. The germline V gene encodes CDR1 MNHNS and CDR2 SASEGT. The CDR3 coding sequence is TGTGCCAGCAGTGAAGACTGGGTCCAGTACCAAGAGACCCAGCACTTC. Translation: CASSEDWVQYQETQHF.

This sequence joins TRBV19 and TRBJ1-1; TRBD1 is a possible D gene (5 bases). Deletions cut 5 bases from V and 0 bases from J, with 16 bases between. CDR3 length: 16 residues. The germline V gene has CDR1 LNHDA and CDR2 SQIVND (reference sequence). CDR3 bases: TGTGCCAGTAGTCCCCAGGGCGCGGAGATGAACACTGAAGCTTTCTTT. This translates into CASSPQGAEMNTEAFF.

This clonotype was counted a few times. This sequence joins TRBV9 and TRBJ1-3, with D hard to call. Looked up from germline, CDR1 is SGDLS and CDR2 is YYNGEE. This CDR3 has 15 amino acids. V lost 3 bases to trimming and J lost 4 bases, with 14 bases between them. In DNA form, the CDR3 reads TGTGCCAGCAGCGCACCCCCCTCTGGGGGAAACACCATATATTTT. Translated, it gives CASSAPPSGGNTIYF.

The V call is TRBV6-5, the J call TRBJ1-1; D remains unclear. This CDR3 spans 15 amino acids. V was clipped by 6 bases and J by 1 base, with 15 bases between them. Per the germline V gene, CDR1 is MNHEY and CDR2 is SVGAGI. The CDR3 bases are TGTGCCAGCAGCCCCGGGAGAGGACCGAACACTGAAGCTTTCTTT. Protein: CASSPGRGPNTEAFF.

V and J are TRBV25-1 and TRBJ2-2; D is unclear. With 6 bases removed from V and 0 bases from J, the gap between germline ends came to 11 bases. The length of the CDR3 is 15 residues. CDR1 MGHDK and CDR2 SYGVNS come from the germline V gene. The CDR3 is CASRTPSPNTGELFF. DNA for the CDR3: TGTGCCAGCAGGACCCCTTCACCGAACACCGGGGAGCTGTTTTTT. Looking up the rest from reference TRBV25-1 and TRBJ2-2 gives the full variable domain: EADIYQTPRYLVIGTGKKITLECSQTMGHDKMYWYQQDPGMELHLIHYSYGVNSTEKGDLSSESTVSRIRTEHFPLTLESARPSHTSQYLCASRTPSPNTGELFFGEGSRLTVL.

This clonotype was recorded at least ten times. The chain couples TRBV12-3 or TRBV12-4 to TRBJ2-7; D remains ambiguous. The length of the CDR3 is 13 residues. V shed 6 bases and J shed 3 bases, with 12 bases lying between them. CDR3 loop: CASSQDKIYEQYF. The CDR3 DNA sequence: TGTGCCAGCAGCCAAGACAAGATCTACGAGCAGTACTTC.

The rearrangement joins TRBV12-3 or TRBV12-4 to TRBJ2-1, with unresolved D. CDR3 length: 13 residues. Trimming shortened V by 1 base and J by 4 bases, and 5 bases separated the two germline ends. The CDR3 DNA reads as TGTGCCAGCAGTTTAGGGTCGTACAATGAGCAGTTCTTC. It yields the protein CASSLGSYNEQFF.

This clonotype was detected ten times or more. The chain links TRBV4-3 to TRBJ1-2, with D maybe TRBD1 (6 bases). Per the germline V gene, CDR1 is LGHNA and CDR2 is YSLEER. V was trimmed by 3 bases and J by 5 bases, leaving 16 bases between them. The CDR3 covers 15 residues. Written as DNA, the CDR3 is TGCGCCAGCAGCCAGGGGGACACCTTAACTTATGGCTACACCTTC. Amino acids: CASSQGDTLTYGYTF.